Each of the 23 T cell receptor beta chains below was sequenced from the same sample in a study of CD8 T cells in ankylosing spondylitis. TCRdb recomputed calls from the 5' RACE reads with MiXCR, one row per CDR3 protein. The sample gives about 170,000 distinct CDR3 sequences, about 17% of which show up once; over 7.5% is in the top ten. Sequenced: blood, either unsorted or a sorted T cell fraction (not recorded which). These receptors were obtained from a male donor with ankylosing spondylitis or in good health (not recorded which).

This clonotype was seen a handful of times. The rearrangement joins TRBV12-3 or TRBV12-4 to TRBJ2-3; no firm D call. The CDR3 totals 11 residues. V dropped 7 bases and J dropped 6 bases, with 8 bases sitting between them. This chain's CDR3 is CASTQADTQYF. The CDR3 bases are TGTGCCAGCACGCAGGCGGATACGCAGTATTTT.

This clonotype was recorded a few times. The chain couples TRBV5-5 to TRBJ2-1; D is uncertain. V gave up 3 bases and J gave up 6 bases, with 4 bases separating them. The CDR3 is 11 residues long. The germline V gene has CDR1 SGHKS and CDR2 YYEKEE (reference sequence). The CDR3 spells CASSSLNEQFF. CDR3 bases: TGTGCCAGCAGCTCGCTCAATGAGCAGTTCTTC.

The chain employs TRBV7-3 and TRBJ2-3; D may be TRBD2 (6 bases). The CDR3 loop spans 14 amino acids. V lost 3 bases to trimming and J lost 0 bases, with 7 bases between them. CDR1 SGHTA and CDR2 FQGTGA come from the germline V gene. The CDR3 region is CASSLSGSTDTQYF. The CDR3 DNA reads as TGTGCCAGCAGCTTGAGCGGGAGCACAGATACGCAGTATTTT. Full variable domain (rest looked up from reference TRBV7-3 and TRBJ2-3): GAGVSQTPSNKVTEKGKYVELRCDPISGHTALYWYRQSLGQGPEFLIYFQGTGAADDSGLPNDRFFAVRPEGSVSTLKIQRTERGDSAVYLCASSLSGSTDTQYFGPGTRLTVL.

This clonotype was detected only a few times. Here the CDR3 DNA reads TGTGCCAGCAGCCATGTCCGAGGGCCAGGCGGGGAGCTGTTTTTT. Translated, it gives CASSHVRGPGGELFF. The rearrangement links TRBV14 to TRBJ2-2, with D perhaps TRBD2 (5 bases). The germline V and J ends were trimmed by 3 bases and 7 bases, with 15 bases remaining between them. CDR3 length: 15 residues. From germline, CDR1 is SGHDN and CDR2 FVKESK.

This clonotype was seen at least ten times. The chain links TRBV14 to TRBJ2-3, with a weak D call TRBD2 (5 bases). The V gene's germline CDR1 is SGHDN and CDR2 FVKESK. The CDR3 extends over 16 amino acids. Trimming removed 0 bases from V and 3 bases from J, with 13 bases in between. CDR3 DNA sequence: TGTGCCAGCAGCCAAGAACCCGGAGGTTGGACAGATACGCAGTATTTT. This codes for CASSQEPGGWTDTQYF.

The chain joins TRBV6-1 to TRBJ1-1; D ambiguous. V lost 8 bases, J lost 0 bases, and 10 bases lay in between. The CDR3 extends over 13 amino acids. The germline gives CDR1 MNHNS, CDR2 SASEGT. CDR3 DNA sequence: TGTGCCAGCTGCATGGTCTTGAACACTGAAGCTTTCTTT. Its translation: CASCMVLNTEAFF.

This clonotype was counted many times. V is TRBV7-9 and J is TRBJ2-3; TRBD2 might be the D (6 bases). CDR3 size: 16 residues. Germline V gene lookup returns CDR1 SEHNR and CDR2 FQNEAQ (reference sequence). V lost 3 bases and J lost 0, with 13 bases in between. The CDR3 protein is CASSLNSGPSTDTQYF. The CDR3 DNA follows: TGTGCCAGCAGCTTGAACAGCGGGCCTAGCACAGATACGCAGTATTTT. Full variable domain (rest looked up from reference TRBV7-9 and TRBJ2-3): DTGVSQNPRHKITKRGQNVTFRCDPISEHNRLYWYRQTLGQGPEFLTYFQNEAQLEKSRLLSDRFSAERPKGSFSTLEIQRTEQGDSAMYLCASSLNSGPSTDTQYFGPGTRLTVL.

This clonotype was counted ten times or more. The chain links TRBV29-1 to TRBJ2-3, with D perhaps matching TRBD2 (6 bases). This CDR3 is built from 13 residues. CDR1 SQVTM and CDR2 ANQGSEA come from the germline V gene. The germline V and J ends were trimmed by 6 bases and 2 bases, with 12 bases remaining between them. Here the CDR3 DNA reads TGCAGCGTCGCCGGGAGTTCCACAGATACGCAGTATTTT. Translating gives CSVAGSSTDTQYF.

The chain's CDR3 is CASSPGTRLSEQFF. CDR3 bases: TGCGCCAGCAGCCCCGGGACTAGGTTAAGTGAGCAGTTCTTC. The V gene is TRBV5-1, the J gene TRBJ2-1; 8 bases agree with TRBD2. CDR1 is SGHRS, CDR2 YFSETQ, per germline. V lost 4 bases to trimming and J lost 9 bases; unmatched junction nucleotides: 9. This CDR3 is 14 amino acids long.

In this sample, this clonotype turned up many times. This chain links TRBV3-1 with TRBJ2-5, with D maybe TRBD2 (5 bases). Trimming cost V 1 base and J 0 bases, with 9 bases left between them. The CDR3 covers 15 residues. Germline CDR1 reads LGHDT; CDR2 reads YNNKEL (reference sequence). CDR3 residues: CASSQVAGHQETQYF. The CDR3 nucleotides are TGTGCCAGCAGCCAAGTCGCGGGTCACCAAGAGACCCAGTACTTC.

This clonotype was detected ten times or more. The chain joins TRBV29-1 to TRBJ1-2; D is perhaps TRBD1 (5 bases). CDR3 length equals 11 residues. The V end was cut by 5 bases, the J end by 5 bases, with 9 bases between. CDR1 and CDR2 (germline): SQVTM, ANQGSEA. CDR3: CSVLGDYGYTF. The CDR3 nucleotides are TGCAGCGTTTTAGGGGATTATGGCTACACCTTC. Drawing the rest from reference TRBV29-1 and TRBJ1-2, the complete variable domain is SAVISQKPSRDICQRGTSLTIQCQVDSQVTMMFWYRQQPGQSLTLIATANQGSEATYESGFVIDKFPISRPNLTFSTLTVSNMSPEDSSIYLCSVLGDYGYTFGSGTRLTVV.

The V gene is TRBV28, the J gene TRBJ2-3; 8 nucleotides line up with TRBD1. V shed 1 base, J shed 0 bases, and the junction held 3 bases outside the gene matches. CDR1 and CDR2 (germline): MDHEN, SYDVKM. The CDR3 is made up of 16 amino acids. DNA for the CDR3: TGTGCCAGCAGTTTATTAGGACAGGGTAGCACAGATACGCAGTATTTT. It codes for CASSLLGQGSTDTQYF.

This clonotype appeared many times. The J gene is TRBJ2-7, the V gene TRBV7-2; D is uncertain. CDR3 length equals 14 residues. V was cut by 0 bases and J by 1 base, with 7 bases left in between. Germline V gene data show CDR1 as SGHTA and CDR2 as FQGNSA. The CDR3 region has the DNA TGTGCCAGCAGCTTAGCCACAGTTTCCTACGAGCAGTACTTC. The encoded protein is CASSLATVSYEQYF. The complete variable domain, with remaining parts taken from reference TRBV7-2 and TRBJ2-7, reads GAGVSQSPSNKVTEKGKDVELRCDPISGHTALYWYRQSLGQGLEFLIYFQGNSAPDKSGLPSDRFSAERTGGSVSTLTIQRTQQEDSAVYLCASSLATVSYEQYFGPGTRLTVT.

The chain joins TRBV5-5 to TRBJ2-5; D remains ambiguous. Trimming shortened V by 3 bases and J by 1 base, and 4 bases separated the two germline ends. Looked up from germline, CDR1 is SGHKS and CDR2 is YYEKEE (reference sequence). This CDR3 contains 12 residues. CDR3 DNA sequence: TGTGCCAGCAGCTGGCGCCAAGAGACCCAGTACTTC. Amino acids: CASSWRQETQYF.

This clonotype has just a few counts. This may be a read error: a much more frequent sequence differs by one nucleotide. CDR3 sequence (DNA): TGCAGTGCTAGGACTAGCTACGAGCAGTACTTC. Translated, it gives CSARTSYEQYF. The chain is built from TRBV20-1 and TRBJ2-7, with D possibly being TRBD2 (6 bases). The germline V gene has CDR1 DFQATT and CDR2 SNEGSKA (reference sequence). CDR3 size: 11 residues. V was trimmed by 3 bases and J by 3 bases, leaving 6 bases between them.

The V call is TRBV29-1, the J call TRBJ2-2; D is ambiguous. This CDR3 has 11 amino acids. V was cut by 3 bases and J by 5 bases, with 4 bases left in between. CDR1 is SQVTM and CDR2 is ANQGSEA in the germline V gene. CDR3 nucleotide sequence: TGCAGCGTTGATGATACCGGGGAGCTGTTTTTT. Amino acids: CSVDDTGELFF.

J is TRBJ2-3 and V is TRBV7-2, with 9 bases lining up with TRBD1. The ends lost 4 bases at V and 8 bases at J; junction bases unmatched: 7. CDR3 length: 14 amino acids. The germline CDR1 and CDR2 sequences are SGHTA and FQGNSA. CDR3 DNA sequence: TGTGCCAGCAGCTCGGGGACAGGGCGAGTTACGCAGTATTTT. It is translated as CASSSGTGRVTQYF.

This clonotype occurred many times. The chain recombines TRBV5-1 with TRBJ1-1; no clear D. The V gene lost 0 bases and the J gene lost 1 base, with 10 bases spanning the gap. Germline CDR1 SGHRS, CDR2 YFSETQ. CDR3 length equals 15 residues. In DNA, the CDR3 is TGCGCCAGCAGCTTGGGCGGACGTCAGAACACTGAAGCTTTCTTT. Its translation: CASSLGGRQNTEAFF.

This clonotype has ten or more counts. DNA for the CDR3: TGTGCCAGCAGCGTTCCTGGGGCCAACGTCCTGACTTTC. Translated: CASSVPGANVLTF. V gene TRBV9 combines with J gene TRBJ2-6; D not certain. The germline V gene has CDR1 SGDLS and CDR2 YYNGEE. The CDR3 extends over 13 amino acids. Trimming took 2 bases from V and 2 from J, leaving 2 bases between them.

The chain couples TRBV18 to TRBJ2-5; no clear D. The V and J ends lost 6 bases and 2 bases respectively, with 7 bases between them. This CDR3 has 12 residues. The germline V gene encodes CDR1 KGHSH and CDR2 LQKENI. The CDR3 reads CASSQRQETQYF. The CDR3 DNA follows: TGTGCCAGCTCTCAGAGACAAGAGACCCAGTACTTC.

The table lists this clonotype with many counts. V is TRBV7-8 and J is TRBJ2-2, with unresolved D. The CDR3 contains 14 residues. The germline gives CDR1 SGHVS, CDR2 FQNEAQ. With 5 bases removed from V and 1 base from J, the gap between germline ends came to 8 bases. CDR3 coding DNA: TGTGCCAGCAGCCCCGCTGTGAACACCGGGGAGCTGTTTTTT. Protein product: CASSPAVNTGELFF.

This clonotype has ten or more counts. The J gene is TRBJ2-1, the V gene TRBV5-1; TRBD2 aligns across 8 bases. Unmatched junction bases numbered 3, after V lost 1 base and J lost 0 bases. From germline, CDR1 is SGHRS and CDR2 YFSETQ. There are 16 residues in the CDR3. CDR3 residues: CASSLSAGGSYNEQFF. The CDR3 DNA reads TGCGCCAGCAGCTTGTCGGCGGGAGGCTCCTACAATGAGCAGTTCTTC.

This clonotype was seen at least ten times. The V and J genes are TRBV4-1 and TRBJ2-1; either TRBD1 or TRBD2 may supply D (5 bases each). Germline assignment: CDR1 MGHRA and CDR2 YSYEKL. The CDR3 sequence is 16 residues long. Deletions cut 4 bases from V and 8 bases from J, with 21 bases between. CDR3 sequence: CASSPQPSGAFDEQFF. The CDR3 DNA follows: TGCGCCAGCAGCCCCCAACCATCCGGGGCGTTTGATGAGCAGTTCTTC.